The rows below give T cell receptor beta chains drawn from one sample of a study of identical twins. TCRdb fed the 5' RACE reads into MiXCR, producing one record per CDR3 protein. The table includes about 240,000 distinct CDR3 sequences, roughly 13% detected once. These same data were also listed under a study on yellow fever vaccine responses in identical twins.

The sample comprised memory (CD45RO+) T cells sorted from blood. These receptor sequences come from a woman aged 18-29 years in good health. Both conserved end residues are part of each CDR3. A D gene is named only where the DNA matches it firmly. Clone sizes are given selectively: once, few, many, or a class where the clone is expanded.

clone size: many
J gene: TRBJ2-1
D gene: NA
V gene: TRBV6-4
CDR3 protein: CASSVSEASNEQFF
CDR3 DNA: TGTGCCAGCAGTGTTAGTGAGGCCTCCAATGAGCAGTTCTTC

clone size: NA
J gene: TRBJ2-1
D gene: NA
V gene: TRBV6-2/TRBV6-3
CDR3 protein: CASSAGPVFYNEQFF
CDR3 DNA: TGTGCCAGCAGTGCCGGGCCAGTGTTCTACAATGAGCAGTTCTTC

clone size: NA
J gene: TRBJ2-7
D gene: NA
V gene: TRBV6-5
CDR3 protein: CASSFARGYEQYF
CDR3 DNA: TGTGCCAGCAGTTTTGCCAGGGGTTACGAGCAGTACTTC

clone size: NA
J gene: TRBJ2-7
D gene: NA
V gene: TRBV7-9
CDR3 protein: CASSPDSGYEQYF
CDR3 DNA: TGTGCCAGCAGCCCTGACAGCGGATACGAGCAGTACTTC

clone size: few
J gene: TRBJ2-1
D gene: NA
V gene: TRBV4-1
CDR3 protein: CASSRLGIAYNEQFF
CDR3 DNA: TGCGCCAGCAGCCGCCTAGGGATAGCCTACAATGAGCAGTTCTTC

clone size: many
J gene: TRBJ2-1
D gene: TRBD2
V gene: TRBV12-3/TRBV12-4
CDR3 protein: CASSGLAGRPNEQFF
CDR3 DNA: TGTGCCAGCAGTGGACTAGCGGGACGACCCAATGAGCAGTTCTTC

clone size: few
J gene: TRBJ1-6
D gene: NA
V gene: TRBV9
CDR3 protein: CASSVAGFSGSPLHF
CDR3 DNA: TGTGCCAGCAGCGTAGCAGGGTTTAGTGGATCACCCCTCCACTTT

clone size: many
J gene: TRBJ2-4
D gene: TRBD1
V gene: TRBV4-1
CDR3 protein: CASSQDRGKNIQYF
CDR3 DNA: TGCGCCAGCAGCCAGGACAGGGGCAAAAACATTCAGTACTTC

clone size: NA
J gene: TRBJ2-5
D gene: NA
V gene: TRBV5-1
CDR3 protein: CASSSTSTSLETQYF
CDR3 DNA: TGCGCCAGCAGCTCAACCTCGACTAGTCTGGAGACCCAGTACTTC

clone size: few
J gene: TRBJ2-5
D gene: TRBD1
V gene: TRBV7-9
CDR3 protein: CASCKTGDRETQYF
CDR3 DNA: TGTGCCAGCTGTAAGACAGGGGATCGAGAGACCCAGTACTTC

clone size: many
J gene: TRBJ2-3
D gene: TRBD1
V gene: TRBV4-1
CDR3 protein: CASSARDSLTDTQYF
CDR3 DNA: TGCGCCAGCAGCGCCCGGGACAGCCTCACAGATACGCAGTATTTT

clone size: NA
J gene: TRBJ2-1
D gene: TRBD2
V gene: TRBV14
CDR3 protein: CASSQSGTSAFHNEQFF
CDR3 DNA: TGTGCCAGCAGCCAGTCTGGGACTAGCGCGTTTCACAATGAGCAGTTCTTC

clone size: few
J gene: TRBJ1-5
D gene: NA
V gene: TRBV6-2/TRBV6-3
CDR3 protein: CASMRWGNQPQHF
CDR3 DNA: TGTGCCAGCATGCGATGGGGTAATCAGCCCCAGCATTTT

clone size: few
J gene: TRBJ1-1
D gene: TRBD1
V gene: TRBV20-1
CDR3 protein: CSATDRARYTEAFF
CDR3 DNA: TGCAGTGCTACGGACAGGGCTAGATACACTGAAGCTTTCTTT